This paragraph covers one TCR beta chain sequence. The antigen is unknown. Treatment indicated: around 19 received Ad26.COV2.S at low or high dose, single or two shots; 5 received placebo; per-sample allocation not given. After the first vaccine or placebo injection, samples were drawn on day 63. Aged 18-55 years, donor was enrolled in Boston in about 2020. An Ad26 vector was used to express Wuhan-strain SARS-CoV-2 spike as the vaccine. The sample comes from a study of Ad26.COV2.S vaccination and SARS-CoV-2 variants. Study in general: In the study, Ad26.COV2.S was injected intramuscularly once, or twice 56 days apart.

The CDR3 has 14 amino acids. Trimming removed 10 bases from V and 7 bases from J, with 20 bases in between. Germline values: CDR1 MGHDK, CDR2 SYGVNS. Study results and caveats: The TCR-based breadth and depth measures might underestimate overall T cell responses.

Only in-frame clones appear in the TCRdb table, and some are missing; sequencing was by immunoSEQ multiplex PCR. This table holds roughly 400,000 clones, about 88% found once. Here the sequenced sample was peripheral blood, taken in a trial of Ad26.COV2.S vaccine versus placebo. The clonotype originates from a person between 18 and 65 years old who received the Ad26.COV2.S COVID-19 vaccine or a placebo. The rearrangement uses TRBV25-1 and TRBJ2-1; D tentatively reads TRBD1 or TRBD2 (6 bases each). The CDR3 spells CATRVGGLGNEQFF. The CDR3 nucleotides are TGTGCCACCCGTGTAGGGGGGCTAGGGAATGAGCAGTTCTTC.